This T cell receptor beta chain was captured in a study of shared clonotypes between healthy human individuals. General observations from the study: Estimated richness values were generally larger in naive subsets than in memory subsets. Non-shared clonotypes showed lower generation probabilities than clonotypes common to all four donors. Rarefaction revealed incomplete sorted-subset sequencing despite large depth.

With respect to this clone: Its antigen is as yet unknown.

This CDR3 comprises 15 residues. V dropped 4 bases and J dropped 2; count of bases not matched to a gene: 3. Germline V lookup: CDR1 SGHVS, CDR2 FNYEAQ. Sequenced by immunoSEQ multiplex PCR; TCRdb stores in-frame clones only, minus some. The table includes about 2.2 million clones, 80% to 95% detected once. CD45RO-negative, CCR7-positively selected cells formed the naive CD8 fraction, excluding terminally differentiated effector memory CD45RA+ cells. Donors were healthy HIV-negative adults without recently reported acute infections or vaccinations. Sequencing was done on a sample of naive CD8+ T cells from PBMCs. This chain uses TRBV7-6 with TRBJ2-1, with 9 nucleotides matching TRBD1. The receptor's source is a man younger than 35 in good health. Some clones in this sample may be carry-over from other donors' samples. The CDR3 protein is CASSSGQGTYNEQFF. Written as DNA, the CDR3 is TGTGCCAGCAGCTCGGGACAGGGAACCTACAATGAGCAGTTCTTC.